Listed below are T cell receptor beta chains from one sample, sequenced in a study of shared clonotypes between healthy human individuals. Sequenced by immunoSEQ multiplex PCR; TCRdb stores in-frame clones only, minus some. The sample includes around 2,000,000 clones, under 95% of them seen just once. What was sequenced was naive CD8+ T cells from PBMCs. The receptors originated from a young man in good health. Some clones in this sample may be carry-over from other donors' samples. Both conserved end residues are part of each CDR3. The D gene is left open where the match is weak. Clone size is stated in some rows and not others, as once, few, many or a class when expanded.

TRBV7-9,.,.,TRBJ2-7,CASSTRTVPYEQYF,TGTGCCAGCAGCACCCGGACAGTGCCCTACGAGCAGTACTTC
TRBV27,.,.,TRBJ1-1,CASSSWRQGVAEAFF,TGTGCCAGCAGTTCCTGGCGCCAGGGAGTCGCTGAAGCTTTCTTT
TRBV28,.,.,TRBJ1-3,CASCFRVSGNTIYF,TGTGCCAGCTGTTTTAGAGTCTCTGGAAACACCATATATTTT
TRBV7-9,once,.,TRBJ1-1,CASSTSIPHYEGEAFF,TGTGCCAGCAGCACTTCGATTCCACACTACGAGGGTGAAGCTTTCTTT
TRBV12-5,once,.,TRBJ1-5,CASGQSTGQGYQPQHF,TGTGCTAGTGGCCAAAGTACTGGGCAGGGGTATCAGCCCCAGCATTTT
TRBV27,.,.,TRBJ1-1,CASSLVQLSGKQTEAFF,TGTGCCAGCAGTTTAGTACAGTTGTCCGGGAAGCAGACTGAAGCTTTCTTT
TRBV6-1,.,.,TRBJ2-7,CASSLPGLGDEQYF,TGTGCCAGCAGTTTACCGGGGCTTGGGGACGAGCAGTACTTC
TRBV27,.,.,TRBJ1-1,CASSLGPNTEAFF,TGTGCCAGCAGTTTAGGTCCCAACACTGAAGCTTTCTTT
TRBV5-1,.,TRBD2,TRBJ2-1,CASSSSGRALDEQFF,TGCGCCAGCAGCTCTAGCGGGAGGGCCCTTGATGAGCAGTTCTTC
TRBV2,once,.,TRBJ1-5,CASSYNPPNSNQPQHF,TGTGCCAGCAGCTACAACCCCCCCAATAGCAATCAGCCCCAGCATTTT
TRBV28,.,.,TRBJ2-3,CASISTDTQYF,TGTGCCAGCATAAGCACAGATACGCAGTATTTT
TRBV7-3,.,TRBD2,TRBJ2-3,CASSLFSGGNTDTQYF,TGTGCCAGCAGCTTATTTTCCGGGGGGAACACAGATACGCAGTATTTT
TRBV4-2,.,.,TRBJ2-7,CASSPRDLTYEQYF,TGTGCCAGCAGCCCTAGGGACTTGACCTACGAGCAGTACTTC
TRBV7-8,.,.,TRBJ2-2,CASSSFKPRTGELFF,TGTGCCAGCAGCTCATTTAAGCCGAGAACCGGGGAGCTGTTTTTT
TRBV28,.,TRBD1,TRBJ1-2,CASSSKPDRHYGYTF,TGTGCCAGCAGTTCAAAGCCGGACAGGCACTATGGCTACACCTTC
TRBV11-2,.,.,TRBJ1-4,CASSLEGGTLFKDTNEKLFF,TGTGCCAGCAGCTTAGAGGGGGGCACCCTATTCAAAGATACTAATGAAAAACTGTTTTTT
TRBV29-1,.,TRBD2,TRBJ2-1,CSVEPPSGDYNEQFF,TGCAGCGTTGAACCCCCTAGCGGGGATTACAATGAGCAGTTCTTC
TRBV7-9,.,TRBD1,TRBJ1-1,CASSLGQGVGTEAFF,TGTGCCAGCAGCCTAGGACAGGGCGTAGGGACTGAAGCTTTCTTT
TRBV28,.,TRBD1,TRBJ1-4,CASSLIEPGQTNEKLFF,TGTGCCAGCAGTTTAATTGAACCGGGACAGACTAATGAAAAACTGTTTTTT
TRBV14,.,.,TRBJ2-1,CASSDLFGPSYNEQFF,TGTGCCAGCAGCGATCTATTCGGACCCTCCTACAATGAGCAGTTCTTC
TRBV7-3,.,TRBD2,TRBJ2-1,CASSNVAGGPSEQFF,TGTGCCAGCAGCAACGTAGCGGGAGGGCCGTCTGAGCAGTTCTTC
TRBV4-3,.,.,TRBJ1-6,CASSQDHESPLHF,TGCGCCAGCAGCCAAGATCACGAATCACCCCTCCACTTT
TRBV30,.,TRBD1,TRBJ2-7,CAWSGTGGEQYF,TGTGCCTGGAGTGGTACAGGGGGCGAGCAGTACTTC
TRBV27,.,TRBD1,TRBJ2-6,CASSLYRGSGANVLTF,TGTGCCAGCAGTTTATACAGGGGGTCTGGGGCCAACGTCCTGACTTTC
TRBV7-9,.,TRBD1,TRBJ1-2,CASSTSTGVENYGYTF,TGTGCCAGCAGCACTTCGACAGGGGTGGAAAACTATGGCTACACCTTC
TRBV9,.,.,TRBJ1-3,CASSPFGSPGNTIYF,TGTGCCAGCAGCCCGTTTGGCAGTCCTGGAAACACCATATATTTT
TRBV11-2,.,TRBD2,TRBJ2-1,CASTWGGSPHEQFF,TGTGCCAGCACTTGGGGCGGGAGCCCCCATGAGCAGTTCTTC
TRBV7-2,.,.,TRBJ2-7,CASSSAAGYEQYF,TGTGCCAGCAGCTCAGCGGCGGGCTACGAGCAGTACTTC
TRBV7-3,.,.,TRBJ2-3,CASSLSVTDTQYF,TGTGCCAGCAGCTTATCGGTCACAGATACGCAGTATTTT